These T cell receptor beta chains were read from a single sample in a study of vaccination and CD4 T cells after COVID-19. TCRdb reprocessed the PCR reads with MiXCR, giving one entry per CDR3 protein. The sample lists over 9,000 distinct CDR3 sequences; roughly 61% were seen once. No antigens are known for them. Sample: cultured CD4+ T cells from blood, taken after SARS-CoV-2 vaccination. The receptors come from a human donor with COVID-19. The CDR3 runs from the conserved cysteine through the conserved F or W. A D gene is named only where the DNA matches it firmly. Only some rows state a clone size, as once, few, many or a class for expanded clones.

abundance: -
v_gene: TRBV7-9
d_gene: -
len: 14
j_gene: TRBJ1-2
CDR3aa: CASSLPQGIGGYTF
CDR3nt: TGTGCCAGCAGCTTACCCCAGGGTATCGGTGGCTACACCTTC

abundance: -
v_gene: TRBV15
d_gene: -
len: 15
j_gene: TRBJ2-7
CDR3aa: CATSRGGFETYEQYF
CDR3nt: TGTGCCACCAGCAGGGGCGGCTTCGAGACCTACGAGCAGTACTTC

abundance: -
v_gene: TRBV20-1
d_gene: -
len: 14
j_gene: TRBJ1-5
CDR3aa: CSATGRSGNQPQHF
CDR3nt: TGCAGTGCTACCGGACGGTCTGGCAATCAGCCCCAGCATTTT

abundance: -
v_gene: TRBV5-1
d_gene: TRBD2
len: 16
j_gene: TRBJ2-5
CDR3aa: CASSASGTSGEETQYF
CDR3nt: TGCGCCAGCAGCGCATCCGGGACTAGCGGGGAAGAGACCCAGTACTTC

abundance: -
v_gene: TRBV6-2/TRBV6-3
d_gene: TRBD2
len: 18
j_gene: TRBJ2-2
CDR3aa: CASRNPGLAGGNTGELFF
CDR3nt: TGTGCCAGCAGAAATCCGGGACTAGCGGGGGGGAACACCGGGGAGCTGTTTTTT

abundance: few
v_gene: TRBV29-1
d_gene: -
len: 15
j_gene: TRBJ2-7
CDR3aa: CSVGPEGRGMHEQYF
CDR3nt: TGCAGCGTTGGCCCGGAGGGCAGGGGGATGCACGAGCAGTACTTC

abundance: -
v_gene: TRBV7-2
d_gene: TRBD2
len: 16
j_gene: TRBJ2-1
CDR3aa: CASSPRLAGGSDEQFF
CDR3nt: TGTGCCAGCAGCCCTCGACTAGCGGGGGGCAGTGATGAGCAGTTCTTC

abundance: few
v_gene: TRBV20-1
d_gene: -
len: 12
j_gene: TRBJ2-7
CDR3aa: CSARLHLYEQYF
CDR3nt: TGCAGTGCTCGTCTTCACCTATACGAGCAGTACTTC

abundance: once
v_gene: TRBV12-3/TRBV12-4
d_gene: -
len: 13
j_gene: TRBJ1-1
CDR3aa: CASSFQRNTEAFF
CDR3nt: TGTGCCAGCAGTTTTCAGAGGAACACTGAAGCTTTCTTT

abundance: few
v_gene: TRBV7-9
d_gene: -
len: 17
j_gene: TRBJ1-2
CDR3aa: CASSPPSSPLQGYGYTF
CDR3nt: TGTGCCAGCAGCCCTCCCTCGTCGCCTTTACAGGGTTATGGCTACACCTTC

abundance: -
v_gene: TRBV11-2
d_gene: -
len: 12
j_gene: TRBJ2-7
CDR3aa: CASSLGRTEQYF
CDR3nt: TGTGCCAGCAGCTTAGGCAGAACGGAGCAGTACTTC

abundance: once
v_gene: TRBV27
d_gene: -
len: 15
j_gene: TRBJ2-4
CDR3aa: CASSLDGYAKNIQYF
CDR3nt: TGTGCCAGCAGTTTAGACGGATACGCCAAAAACATTCAGTACTTC

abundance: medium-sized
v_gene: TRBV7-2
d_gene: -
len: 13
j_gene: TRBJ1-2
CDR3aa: CASSLSGVGGYTF
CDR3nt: TGTGCCAGCAGCTTATCAGGGGTTGGTGGCTACACCTTC

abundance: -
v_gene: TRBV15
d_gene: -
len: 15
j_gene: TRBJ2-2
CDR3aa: CATSTPGRKTGELFF
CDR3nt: TGTGCCACCAGCACCCCGGGACGGAAGACCGGGGAGCTGTTTTTT

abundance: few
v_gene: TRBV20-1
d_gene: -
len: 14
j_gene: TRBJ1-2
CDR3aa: CSARVSLNGHGYTF
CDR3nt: TGCAGTGCTAGGGTGTCCTTGAATGGCCATGGCTACACCTTC

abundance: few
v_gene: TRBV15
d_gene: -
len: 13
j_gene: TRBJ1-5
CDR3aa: CATSRDRGKPQHF
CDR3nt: TGTGCCACCAGCAGAGATCGTGGGAAGCCCCAGCATTTT

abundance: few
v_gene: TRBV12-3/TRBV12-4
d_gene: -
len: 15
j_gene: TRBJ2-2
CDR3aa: CASTLGGQNTGELFF
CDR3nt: TGTGCCAGCACACTCGGGGGACAGAACACCGGGGAGCTGTTTTTT

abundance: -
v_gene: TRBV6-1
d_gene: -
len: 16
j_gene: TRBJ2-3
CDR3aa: CASRARGAQLTDTQYF
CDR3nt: TGTGCCAGCAGAGCCCGGGGGGCCCAACTCACAGATACGCAGTATTTT

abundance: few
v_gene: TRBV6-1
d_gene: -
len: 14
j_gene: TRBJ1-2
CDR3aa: CASSPGTGFYGYTF
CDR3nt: TGTGCCAGCAGTCCCGGGACGGGTTTCTATGGCTACACCTTC

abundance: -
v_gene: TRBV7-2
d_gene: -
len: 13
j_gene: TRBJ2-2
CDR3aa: CASGQKISGELFF
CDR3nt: TGTGCCAGCGGCCAAAAGATATCCGGGGAGCTGTTTTTT

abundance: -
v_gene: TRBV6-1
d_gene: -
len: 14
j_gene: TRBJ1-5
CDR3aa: CASTSRGSNQPQHF
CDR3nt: TGTGCCAGCACCTCAAGAGGGAGCAATCAGCCCCAGCATTTT

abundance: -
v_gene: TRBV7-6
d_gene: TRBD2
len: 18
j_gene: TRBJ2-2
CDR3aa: CASSLALTSGGFTGELFF
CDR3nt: TGTGCCAGCAGCTTAGCGTTGACTAGCGGGGGGTTCACCGGGGAGCTGTTTTTT